The clone carrying this T cell receptor (beta chain) was counted many times. Its target is not known. This sample was taken from a study of neurological immune-mediated disorders. Study observations and caveats: HTLV-1-associated myelopathy showed the most TCR clonal expansion; multiple sclerosis the least, below healthy controls. Expanded clones shared no identical CDR3 amino acid sequences across subjects, which suggested private TCR-beta repertoires in all groups.

Every sequencing run produced over 190 million TCR-beta sequences, and the sequences from any one run covered 15-18 subjects. TCRdb reprocessed the 5' RACE reads via MiXCR and lists one record per CDR3 protein. This sample carries about 51,000 distinct CDR3 sequences, roughly 17% of them seen once, and the ten largest clones take roughly 4%. V dropped 5 bases and J dropped 5 bases, with 9 bases sitting between them. This CDR3 contains 12 residues. CDR1 MNHEY and CDR2 SMNVEV come from the germline V gene (reference sequence). The starting material, 2 million PBMCs stored at -80 C, gave rise to the unsorted libraries.

The V and J genes are TRBV27 and TRBJ2-5, with D unresolved. The sequence came from a man aged 60-69 years in good health. The sequencing input was PBMCs. In DNA, the CDR3 is TGTGCCAGCAGTCCTGTGGGGGAGACCCAGTACTTC. Its translation is CASSPVGETQYF.